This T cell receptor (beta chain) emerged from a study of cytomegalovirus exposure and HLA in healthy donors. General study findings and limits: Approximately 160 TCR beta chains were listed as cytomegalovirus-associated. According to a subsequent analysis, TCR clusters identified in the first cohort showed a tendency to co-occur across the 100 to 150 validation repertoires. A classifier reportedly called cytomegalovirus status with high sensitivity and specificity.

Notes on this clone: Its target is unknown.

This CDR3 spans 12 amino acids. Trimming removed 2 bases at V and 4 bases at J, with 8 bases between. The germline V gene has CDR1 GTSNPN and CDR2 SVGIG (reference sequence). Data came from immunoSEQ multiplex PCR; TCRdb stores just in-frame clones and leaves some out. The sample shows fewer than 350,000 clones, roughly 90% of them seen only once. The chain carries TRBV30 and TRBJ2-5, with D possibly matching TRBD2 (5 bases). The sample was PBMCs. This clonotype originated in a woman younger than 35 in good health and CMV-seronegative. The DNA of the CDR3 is TGTGCCTGGAGTTCGGGGTCAGAGACCCAGTACTTC. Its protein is CAWSSGSETQYF.